Listed below are T cell receptor beta chains from one sample, sequenced in a study of T cell responses to AZD1222 COVID-19 vaccine. Produced via immunoSEQ multiplex PCR; TCRdb's table is partial and in-frame only. The sample holds 120,000 or so clones; less than 95% are singletons and the top ten take 7.2%. Sample: peripheral blood, taken on day 0 of AZD1222 vaccination. The receptors here all came from an adult in good health. CDR3s include the opening cysteine and the closing phenylalanine or tryptophan. Each record gives: J gene, clone size, V gene, D gene, CDR3 DNA, CDR3 protein. D genes are given only for firm matches. Part of the rows lack a size; the others show once, few, many or a class for expanded clones.

>TRBJ2-1|NA|TRBV11-2|NA
TGTGCCAGCAGCCCAGGGTTACCGGGAACCAATGAGCAGTTCTTC
CASSPGLPGTNEQFF
>TRBJ1-1|NA|TRBV6-1|NA
TGTGCCAGCAGTGAAGGAGCCGCCTTTTTGGACACTGAAGCTTTCTTT
CASSEGAAFLDTEAFF
>TRBJ1-2|NA|TRBV28|NA
TGTGCCAGCAGCCTAGTCGTCGGGGGCTTCGGCTACACCTTC
CASSLVVGGFGYTF
>TRBJ1-2|NA|TRBV30|NA
TGTGCCTGGAGGCCCCGGGGGGGAGGGGACTATGGCTACACCTTC
CAWRPRGGGDYGYTF
>TRBJ2-7|NA|TRBV12-3/TRBV12-4|NA
TGTGCCAGCAGTTTGCTTAACTACGAGCAGTACTTC
CASSLLNYEQYF
>TRBJ2-7|NA|TRBV4-1|TRBD2
TGCGCCAGCAGCCCTCTCCTGGGACTAGCGGGACTCTACGAGCAGTACTTC
CASSPLLGLAGLYEQYF
>TRBJ1-1|NA|TRBV6-5|NA
TGTGCCAGCAGGAACTACGGACCGGACACTGAAGCTTTCTTT
CASRNYGPDTEAFF
>TRBJ1-2|NA|TRBV28|NA
TGTGCCAGCGGATCGGCAGACCGGCAGAGTGGCTACACCTTC
CASGSADRQSGYTF
>TRBJ2-3|NA|TRBV7-9|NA
TGTGCCAGCAGCCCAAGGGGCCCTGATACGCAGTATTTT
CASSPRGPDTQYF
>TRBJ1-4|NA|TRBV28|TRBD1
TGTGCCAGCAACCGACAGGGGTGGGGTACAACTAATGAAAAACTGTTTTTT
CASNRQGWGTTNEKLFF
>TRBJ2-5|NA|TRBV12-3/TRBV12-4|NA
TGTGCCAGCAGCCCTGGACGTCAAGAGACCCAGTACTTC
CASSPGRQETQYF
>TRBJ2-5|NA|TRBV7-9|NA
TGTGCCAGCAGCTCGTTAAACAGGCAAGAGACCCAGTACTTC
CASSSLNRQETQYF
>TRBJ2-3|NA|TRBV10-3|NA
TGTGCCATCGGGTCCCCAGATACGCAGTATTTT
CAIGSPDTQYF
>TRBJ1-1|once|TRBV5-5|TRBD1
TGTGCCAGCAGCTTAGGACAGGGCCCTGAAGCTTTCTTT
CASSLGQGPEAFF
>TRBJ1-2|NA|TRBV27|NA
TGTGCCAGCAGTTTACAGGGGTCCTATGGCTACACCTTC
CASSLQGSYGYTF
>TRBJ2-7|NA|TRBV15|NA
TGTGCCACCAGCAGAGACAGGGTTAACTACGAGCAGTACTTC
CATSRDRVNYEQYF
>TRBJ2-3|NA|TRBV13|NA
TGTGCCAGCAGCTTAGTGGCCGGCCGGGCGGGGACAGATACGCAGTATTTT
CASSLVAGRAGTDTQYF
>TRBJ2-3|NA|TRBV6-4|NA
TGTGCCAGCAGCAAACAGGGAGGCACAGATACGCAGTATTTT
CASSKQGGTDTQYF
>TRBJ1-5|NA|TRBV28|NA
TGTGCCAGCAGGTCCTTGGGGTTTCAGCCCCAGCATTTT
CASRSLGFQPQHF
>TRBJ2-7|NA|TRBV5-1|TRBD1
TGCGCCAGCAGCCCCGGACAGGGAATCCACGAGCAGTACTTC
CASSPGQGIHEQYF
>TRBJ2-7|once|TRBV4-1|TRBD2
TGCGCCAGCAGCCAAGATCCCAGCGGGATCTACGAGCAGTACTTC
CASSQDPSGIYEQYF
>TRBJ2-7|NA|TRBV28|TRBD1
TGTGCCAGCAGTTTAGGGGGGACAGGGGGTAACTACGAGCAGTACTTC
CASSLGGTGGNYEQYF
>TRBJ2-3|NA|TRBV5-3|TRBD2
TGTGCCAGAAGCCCCGGGACTAGCGGGAGAGATACGCAGTATTTT
CARSPGTSGRDTQYF
>TRBJ1-5|NA|TRBV3-1/TRBV3-2|NA
TGTGCCAGCAGCCAAGGGCAGTCGCCGACAGGCCTGCCCCAGCATTTT
CASSQGQSPTGLPQHF
>TRBJ1-2|NA|TRBV5-1|NA
TGCGCCAGCAGTTCTGAGGAGGACAGCTATGGCTACACCTTC
CASSSEEDSYGYTF